What follows are 24 T cell receptor beta chains derived from one specimen sequenced in a study of blood T cell repertoires in COVID-19. Libraries were prepared by immunoSEQ multiplex PCR; TCRdb keeps only in-frame clonotypes and omits some of them. The sample has about 200,000 clones, approximately 87% seen once. The sequenced material came from peripheral blood. The receptor set was obtained from a woman aged 70-85 years with acute or convalescent COVID-19.

This chain connects TRBV5-6 to TRBJ1-2; D uncertain. The germline V gene encodes CDR1 SGHDT and CDR2 YYEEEE. The CDR3 is 14 amino acids. The V end was cut by 6 bases, the J end by 4 bases, with 16 bases between. The CDR3 region is CASTISRGGYGYTF. CDR3 DNA: TGTGCCAGCACCATCAGTCGGGGAGGCTATGGCTACACCTTC.

This clone was seen only a few times. The rearrangement links TRBV2 to TRBJ1-1, with D unclear. Trimming pared 4 bases from V and 5 bases from J, leaving 8 bases between. CDR3 length equals 12 residues. Germline V CDR1 and CDR2: SNHLY, FYNNEI. CDR3 loop: CASSVHVTEAFF. Here the CDR3 DNA reads TGTGCCAGCAGTGTCCATGTTACTGAAGCTTTCTTT. Variable domain in full (rest from reference TRBV2 and TRBJ1-1): EPEVTQTPSHQVTQMGQEVILRCVPISNHLYFYWYRQILGQKVEFLVSFYNNEISEKSEIFDDQFSVERPDGSNFTLKIRSTKLEDSAMYFCASSVHVTEAFFGQGTRLTVV.

This sequence joins TRBV6-6 and TRBJ2-5, with D possibly matching TRBD1 (6 bases). CDR3 length: 15 residues. V was cut by 7 bases and J by 4 bases, with 19 bases left in between. The germline CDR1 and CDR2 sequences are MNHNY and SVGAGI (reference sequence). Here the CDR3 reads CASTPSVGTTETQYF. Written as DNA, the CDR3 is TGTGCCAGCACCCCCAGCGTGGGGACAACAGAGACCCAGTACTTC.

The table lists this clone with a few counts. The chain is built from TRBV20-1 and TRBJ1-4, with D unclear. CDR3 length equals 10 residues. In germline, CDR1 is DFQATT, CDR2 SNEGSKA (reference sequence). CDR3 coding DNA: TGCAGCGCCACTCGTGAAAAACTGTTTTTT. This encodes CSATREKLFF.

The chain is built from TRBV5-1 and TRBJ1-2, with TRBD1 matching 9 bases. The V and J ends lost 5 bases and 3 bases, in that order; junction bases with no gene match: 5. This CDR3 is 14 amino acids long. Per germline, CDR1 SGHRS and CDR2 YFSETQ. The CDR3 region has the DNA TGCGCCAGCAGTATGGGACAGGGCCACTATGGCTACACCTTC. Encoded protein: CASSMGQGHYGYTF.

This chain uses TRBV3-1 (or the pseudogene TRBV3-2) with TRBJ2-3; 9 bases are a match to TRBD2. With 0 bases clipped from V and 3 bases from J, the junction kept 4 bases outside the gene matches. The CDR3 runs to 16 residues. Germline V lookup: CDR1 LGHDT, CDR2 YNNKEL (reference sequence). CDR3 sequence (DNA): TGTGCCAGCAGCCAAGATTTTAGCGGGAGAACAGATACGCAGTATTTT. It codes for CASSQDFSGRTDTQYF.

This chain's CDR3 is CASSPTSGSHNEQFF. The CDR3 coding sequence is TGCGCCAGCAGTCCGACTAGCGGGAGTCACAATGAGCAGTTCTTC. The chain uses TRBV4-1 and TRBJ2-1; 12 bases are shared with TRBD2. The length of the CDR3 is 15 residues. V was clipped by 6 bases and J by 5 bases; unmatched bases: 5. Germline assignment: CDR1 MGHRA and CDR2 YSYEKL.

The chain uses TRBV9 and TRBJ2-5; 13 nucleotides align to TRBD2. The ends lost 5 bases at V and 2 bases at J; junction bases unmatched: 3. The CDR3 is 15 residues long. CDR1 SGDLS and CDR2 YYNGEE come from the germline V gene. DNA of the CDR3: TGTGCCAGCAGTTCACTAGCGGGAGGGCAAGAGACCCAGTACTTC. It is translated as CASSSLAGGQETQYF.

The chain links TRBV5-5 to TRBJ2-7; 8 nucleotides line up with TRBD1. Looked up from germline, CDR1 is SGHKS and CDR2 is YYEKEE (reference sequence). This CDR3 comprises 14 residues. The J segment lost 3 bases and the V segment lost 5 bases, leaving 7 bases of the junction unmatched. This CDR3 is CASSPTGTGYEQYF. DNA for the CDR3: TGTGCCAGCAGTCCAACCGGGACAGGCTACGAGCAGTACTTC.

This sequence joins TRBV5-8 and TRBJ2-7; 7 nucleotides align to TRBD1. Germline V lookup: CDR1 SGHTS, CDR2 YDEGEE. The CDR3 is 15 residues long. V lost 4 bases, J lost 2 bases, and 9 bases stayed unmatched. The CDR3 DNA reads as TGTGCCAGCAGCCGCCCCGGGACAGTCCCCTACGAGCAGTACTTC. This encodes CASSRPGTVPYEQYF.

This chain connects TRBV18 to TRBJ2-7; D unclear. The V end was cut by 3 bases, the J end by 6 bases, with 12 bases between. This CDR3 is 13 amino acids long. CDR1 KGHSH and CDR2 LQKENI come from the germline V gene. The CDR3, as DNA: TGTGCCAGCTCACCCCCCATCGGCGGCGAGCAGTACTTC. This gives the protein CASSPPIGGEQYF.

V and J are TRBV13 and TRBJ2-1, with 8 bases fitting TRBD1. The CDR3 extends over 18 amino acids. V shed 0 bases and J 6 bases; nucleotides not matched to a gene: 13. Germline V gives CDR1 PRHDT, CDR2 FYEKMQ (reference sequence). The CDR3 is CASSLGPRLPGGFNEQFF. The DNA of the CDR3 is TGTGCCAGCAGCTTAGGCCCGCGTTTGCCAGGGGGCTTCAATGAGCAGTTCTTC.

The chain is built from TRBV6-2 or TRBV6-3 and TRBJ2-7; TRBD2 is a possible D gene (5 bases). Germline V gene lookup returns CDR1 MNHEY and CDR2 SVGEGT. Trimming removed 3 bases from V and 2 bases from J, with 20 bases in between. The CDR3 consists of 17 residues. The CDR3 coding sequence is TGTGCCAGCAGTTATGGGGATGCAGTGAGGGCCCCCTACGAGCAGTACTTC. It is translated as CASSYGDAVRAPYEQYF.

The chain uses TRBV19 and TRBJ2-1; 7 bases match TRBD1. Trimming took 5 bases from V and 8 from J; bases not matched to a gene: 12. Germline V gives CDR1 LNHDA, CDR2 SQIVND (reference sequence). The CDR3 sequence is 15 residues long. This chain's CDR3 is CASSSIRDSIYEQFF. The DNA of the CDR3 is TGTGCCAGTAGTTCTATCCGGGACAGCATATATGAGCAGTTCTTC. Based on the CDR3 plus reference TRBV19 and TRBJ2-1, the full variable domain is DGGITQSPKYLFRKEGQNVTLSCEQNLNHDAMYWYRQDPGQGLRLIYYSQIVNDFQKGDIAEGYSVSREKKESFPLTVTSAQKNPTAFYLCASSSIRDSIYEQFFGPGTRLTVL.

This clone showed up just once. The J gene is TRBJ1-1, the V gene TRBV19, with a tentative D call TRBD1 (5 bases). CDR1 is LNHDA and CDR2 is SQIVND in the germline V gene (reference sequence). V was cut by 7 bases and J by 1 base, with 13 bases left in between. The CDR3 covers 14 residues. Here the CDR3 DNA reads TGTGCCAGTACCCGGGCCAGGGAGAACACTGAAGCTTTCTTT. Translated: CASTRARENTEAFF.

The CDR3 DNA follows: TGTGCCAGCAGCTCTTCCGGGACAGAGTACAATGAGCAGTTCTTC. Protein sequence: CASSSSGTEYNEQFF. The rearrangement uses TRBV9 and TRBJ2-1; 7 bases align to TRBD1. CDR3 length equals 15 residues. Germline CDR1 reads SGDLS; CDR2 reads YYNGEE. The junction had 8 bases not matched to a gene; V was cut back by 4 bases and J by 4 bases.

The rearrangement uses TRBV10-2 and TRBJ1-5; 8 bases map to TRBD1. This CDR3 is 15 amino acids long. CDR1 is WSHSY and CDR2 is SAAADI in the germline V gene. After removal of 1 base from V and 3 bases from J, the junction contained 2 bases not matched to a gene. The CDR3 region has the DNA TGCGCCAGCAGTGAGTGGGGACAGGACAATCAGCCCCAGCATTTT. Amino acids: CASSEWGQDNQPQHF.

In its sample, this clone was seen once. The J gene is TRBJ1-6, the V gene TRBV5-1; D may be TRBD1 (6 bases). V lost 0 bases to trimming and J lost 9 bases, with 10 bases between them. In germline, CDR1 is SGHRS, CDR2 YFSETQ. This CDR3 region has 14 residues. As DNA, the CDR3 is TGCGCCAGCAGCTTGGCTGGGGGCGGTTCACCCCTCCACTTT. Its protein is CASSLAGGGSPLHF. The full variable domain, in which reference TRBV5-1 and TRBJ1-6 provide the parts outside the CDR3, is KAGVTQTPRYLIKTRGQQVTLSCSPISGHRSVSWYQQTPGQGLQFLFEYFSETQRNKGNFPGRFSGRQFSNSRSEMNVSTLELGDSALYLCASSLAGGGSPLHFGNGTRLTVT.

In this sample, this clone turned up once. The chain employs TRBV10-3 and TRBJ2-1, with 8 positions matching TRBD2. Germline values: CDR1 ENHRY, CDR2 SYGVKD. Germline trimming cut 2 bases from V and 4 bases from J; bases unmatched to any gene: 7. The CDR3 totals 16 residues. As DNA, the CDR3 is TGTGCCATCAGTGAGAATGCGGGAGGCTCATACAATGAGCAGTTCTTC. This encodes CAISENAGGSYNEQFF.

The V gene is TRBV7-9, the J gene TRBJ2-1; D is unresolved. Trimming removed 4 bases at V and 8 bases at J, with 6 bases between. The CDR3 is 11 amino acids. Germline-derived CDR1 and CDR2 are SEHNR and FQNEAQ (reference sequence). The CDR3, as DNA: TGTGCCAGCAGCTATTCGGATGAGCAGTTCTTC. Protein: CASSYSDEQFF. The whole variable domain, filled in from reference TRBV7-9 and TRBJ2-1, reads DTGVSQNPRHKITKRGQNVTFRCDPISEHNRLYWYRQTLGQGPEFLTYFQNEAQLEKSRLLSDRFSAERPKGSFSTLEIQRTEQGDSAMYLCASSYSDEQFFGPGTRLTVL.

This chain joins TRBV7-2 and TRBJ2-7, with 15 bases identical to TRBD2. With 3 bases clipped from V and 3 bases from J, the junction kept 9 bases outside the gene matches. Germline values: CDR1 SGHTA, CDR2 FQGNSA. The CDR3 has 18 residues. The DNA for the CDR3 is TGTGCCAGCAGCTTTCGGACTAGCGGGAGGGCGGATCACTACGAGCAGTACTTC. It encodes CASSFRTSGRADHYEQYF.

The chain combines TRBV5-1 with TRBJ2-3; 15 positions match TRBD2. Trimming removed 4 bases from V and 1 base from J; junction bases left unmatched: 7. CDR3 size: 18 residues. Looked up from germline, CDR1 is SGHRS and CDR2 is YFSETQ. The CDR3 loop reads CASSMIGLAGGGTDTQYF. CDR3 nucleotide sequence: TGCGCCAGCAGCATGATAGGACTAGCGGGAGGGGGCACAGATACGCAGTATTTT.

This chain connects TRBV6-5 to TRBJ1-1, with 9 bases identical to TRBD1. V dropped 4 bases and J dropped 3; count of bases not matched to a gene: 9. This CDR3 comprises 16 residues. In germline, CDR1 is MNHEY, CDR2 SVGAGI. CDR3 bases: TGTGCCAGCAGTTCGCCCGCGGGACAGGGTTACACTGAAGCTTTCTTT. The encoded protein is CASSSPAGQGYTEAFF.

The CDR3, as DNA: TGCGCCAGCAGCTCGGGACAGAACCACGGAGAGCAGTACTTC. Amino acids: CASSSGQNHGEQYF. J is TRBJ2-7 and V is TRBV5-1; 7 bases line up with TRBD1. Germline-derived CDR1 and CDR2 are SGHRS and YFSETQ. CDR3 length equals 14 residues. V shed 3 bases, J shed 7 bases, and the junction held 10 bases outside the gene matches.